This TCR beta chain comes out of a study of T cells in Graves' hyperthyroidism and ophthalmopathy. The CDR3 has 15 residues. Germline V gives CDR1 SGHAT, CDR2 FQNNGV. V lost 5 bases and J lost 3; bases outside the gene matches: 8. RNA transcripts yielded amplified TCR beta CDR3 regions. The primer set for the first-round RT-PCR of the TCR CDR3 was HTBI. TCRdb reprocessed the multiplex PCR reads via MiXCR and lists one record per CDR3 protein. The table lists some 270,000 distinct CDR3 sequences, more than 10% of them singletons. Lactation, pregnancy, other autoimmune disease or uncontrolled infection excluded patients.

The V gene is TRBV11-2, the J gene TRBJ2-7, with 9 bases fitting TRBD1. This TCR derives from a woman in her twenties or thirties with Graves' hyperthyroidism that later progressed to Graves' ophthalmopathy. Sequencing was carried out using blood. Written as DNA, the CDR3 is TGTGCCAGCAGCCCGACCGGGACAGGGCTCTACGAGCAGTACTTC. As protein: CASSPTGTGLYEQYF.